This T cell receptor beta chain is from a study of low-dose radiotherapy and immunotherapy resistance in tumors. Time point denoted: after trial treatment. Stated treatment: LDRT plus nivolumab, ipilimumab, low-dose cyclophosphamide and aspirin (RACIN trial). Solid tumors that lacked tumor-infiltrating lymphocytes and were advanced were present in eligible patients. With TRAV- and TRBV-specific primers, first-strand cDNA was made, covering the alpha and beta chains. It was with a constant-region primer and a V-primer adapter that TCRs were amplified over roughly 19 PCR cycles. TCRdb analysed the reads with MiXCR anew, one entry per CDR3 protein. The sample holds some 100,000 distinct CDR3 sequences, 20% to 25% seen once. Trimming took 0 bases from V and 7 from J, leaving 10 bases between them. The length of the CDR3 is 14 residues. Germline V gene sequence: CDR1 SGHKS, CDR2 YYEKEE (reference sequence).

This TCR derives from a female donor with ovarian cancer. The chain is built from TRBV5-5 and TRBJ2-2, with D unclear. Sequencing was performed on PBMCs, taken after low-dose radiotherapy plus immunotherapy. The CDR3 spells CASSLVGDGGELFF. Written as DNA, the CDR3 is TGTGCCAGCAGCTTGGTCGGCGACGGCGGGGAGCTGTTTTTT.